This TCR beta chain appears in the sequencing data of a study of Graves' ophthalmopathy and Graves' hyperthyroidism. Using RNA transcripts, the TCR beta CDR3 regions were amplified. Second-round multiplex PCR came after first-round RT-PCR with HTBI primers. MiXCR, applied by TCRdb to the multiplex PCR reads, yields one record per CDR3 protein. Among just over 400,000 distinct CDR3 sequences, more than 20% were seen once, and the ten largest hold roughly 3%. Study outcomes and limitations: Ophthalmopathy was separated from stable hyperthyroidism by a 13-signature model with 87.88% sensitivity and approximately 79% specificity.

The authors used Ficoll-Paque density gradient centrifugation to separate PBMCs. The input was about 10 ml of fresh peripheral blood. Germline values: CDR1 MNHEY, CDR2 SVGEGT. The CDR3 length is 18 residues. Worth noting for this clonotype: The antigen remains undetermined. The junction departs from germline at one end; a sequencing error may be responsible.

Sequenced material: peripheral blood. The sequence was collected from a woman between 18 and 29 years old with stable Graves' hyperthyroidism. The rearrangement joins TRBV6-2 or TRBV6-3 to TRBJ1-1, with D unclear. The CDR3 DNA reads as TGTGCTAGCAGTTATGGTAGTCTATCTAGTCAGAAGAACACTGAAGCTTTCTTT. Its translation: CASSYGSLSSQKNTEAFF.